This record looks at one T cell receptor beta chain sequence and its context. Its antigen remains unidentified. Base qualities were left out, and no much larger clone turns up one base away. The record originates from a study of long-term antiretroviral therapy in people with HIV (dated by TCRdb to between 2021 and 2024). Looking at the study overall: The earliest samples were collected about a decade before the 2015 WHO recommendation for immediate ART, when ART was typically delayed until CD4 counts fell. Test extractions of a monoclonal T-cell line alongside some 36 polyclonal samples showed no cross-contamination during QIAcube processing. About 40% of the roughly 30 participants with HIV were female. A retrospective serial study tested whether changes in peripheral blood TRB repertoire composition and diversity were associated with ART initiation and durable HIV suppression. From 25 to 30 adults with confirmed HIV infection, the cohort provided under 250 cryopreserved PBMC samples, gathered serially across a mean of approximately six years (range 1-12). Findings and caveats that apply to the study as a whole: Unsorted PBMC were profiled instead of sorted CD4+ and CD8+ T cells because pre-ART samples had limited cell numbers. Because PBMC availability was limited, only the TCR beta chain was sequenced, with no alpha chain pairing. Starting ART was linked to a significant rise in TRB diversity, yet even with long-term ART the diversity remained significantly lower than in transplant donor controls. Samples dated from about 2004 to 2018, and the ART regimens used may be less effective than current ones. CDR3 length ranges in HIV repertoires were narrower than in controls, and network structure suggested an antigen-experienced repertoire with only a slight naive shift after ART. Expanded TRB clones identified before ART initiation dominated the repertoire across all time points, though the dominance fluctuated and decreased in many PLHIV after ART. Inferences about post-ART repertoire changes are limited because no data were available on ART adherence, viral resistance or therapy changes.

The CDR3 measures 18 amino acids from cysteine to phenylalanine. The kept DNA is CDR3 alone, 54 bases in frame from the first base. CDR1 MNHEY and CDR2 SMNVEV are derived from the germline V gene (reference sequence). Trimming accounts for 8 bases at V and 4 bases at J, while the number of junction bases matched to no gene is 14. The immunoSEQ hsTCRB v3.0 assay was used at survey level resolution to sequence the TRB variable region. TRB sequencing targeted a depth of about 40,000-55,000 T-cell genomes per sample. TRB libraries were pooled and sequenced on an Illumina MiSeq using a v3 150-cycle kit. Turning to the authors' computational methods: Repertoire analysis was performed in R inside a reproducible Nextflow workflow that covered QC, data transformation and analysis. LymphoSeq2, an R package for exploring AIRR-Seq data, was used to implement the custom analyses. A handful of samples that produced fewer than 5000 total TRB sequences were removed, so 190 or so HIV repertoires were analyzed. Of the 188 retained HIV repertoires, about 59 were collected before and around 130 after ART initiation. Repertoires were downsampled to 5000 TRB nucleotide sequences, and summary statistics were averaged over 100 downsampling iterations. TRB sequences were retained for analysis only if CDR3 regions of at least seven amino acids were present. Two measures captured diversity: a Shannon entropy-derived clonality score and the Gini coefficient. In the repertoire networks, any two of the top 5000 CDR3 amino acid sequences were connected whenever the two sequences differed by an edit distance of one. For TRB CDR3 amino acid sequences, GLIPH2 was used to predict antigen specificity groups and MHC restriction. To flag known associations with CMV, EBV, HIV or tissue antigens, CDR3 amino acid sequences were compared against VDJdb and McPAS-TCR. Pre-ART, post-ART and control groups were compared with Wilcoxon signed-rank tests and Holm-Bonferroni correction. TCRdb carries this immuneACCESS record with in-frame sequences only. Its versions omit some clonotypes, under half of them owing to an unresolved V gene in the studies checked, with the rest unexplained. V and J calls and clone size are copied from that table; D and trimming were computed from the DNA. Within this sample are roughly 38,000 clones, with 80% of them counted one time only. Roughly 5.8% of the sample is held by the ten biggest clonotypes.

To be included, a participant needed at least one PBMC sample from before ART initiation plus at least two post-ART samples. All participants with HIV were treated in the United States of America. Before DNA extraction, cryopreserved samples of about 0.95-11 million PBMC were thawed and washed. At the time of the earliest PBMC sample, participants with HIV were aged between roughly 20 and 60 years. Per participant, PBMC samples came from 1-4 timepoints prior to ART initiation and 2-8 timepoints following ART initiation, for a median of 7 samples. For every participant, serial HIV viral load, CD4+ T-cell count, ART history and demographic data were obtained. A Qiagen kit on a QIAcube was used to extract genomic DNA from unsorted PBMC, with samples processed in batches of 12.

Recombination connected TRBV27 to TRBJ2-1; the junction holds 13 bases that match TRBD2. The sample consisted of unsorted PBMCs, taken 3.4 years after starting antiretroviral therapy. This receptor was obtained from a man under 40 with HIV. For the CDR3, the sequence is CASRHWTSGGPGYNEQFF. The base sequence is TGTGCCAGCCGTCATTGGACTAGCGGGGGCCCGGGATACAATGAGCAGTTCTTC.